The 31 T cell receptor beta chains below all came from one sample that was sequenced in a study of T cells in Graves' hyperthyroidism and ophthalmopathy. Regions amplified from RNA transcripts were the TCR beta CDR3 regions. The HTBI primer set served for first-round RT-PCR of the TCR CDR3. One entry per CDR3 protein, called by TCRdb with MiXCR from the multiplex PCR reads. The table shows approximately 610,000 distinct CDR3 sequences, with roughly 14% occurring only once. Sequenced: blood. These receptors all stem from a woman in her thirties or forties with Graves' ophthalmopathy.

This clonotype was seen at least ten times. The chain has TRBV27 and TRBJ1-1, with 8 nucleotides matching TRBD1. This CDR3 has 16 amino acids. In germline, CDR1 is MNHEY, CDR2 SMNVEV (reference sequence). The V and J ends lost 3 bases and 4 bases, in that order; junction bases with no gene match: 10. DNA of the CDR3: TGTGCCAGCAGTTTCCATCAATGGACAGGGCCCACTGAAGCTTTCTTT. As protein: CASSFHQWTGPTEAFF.

This clonotype has only a few counts. The rearrangement uses TRBV7-8 and TRBJ2-1; 8 bases align to TRBD2. The V gene's germline CDR1 is SGHVS and CDR2 FQNEAQ. The CDR3 totals 15 residues. V shed 4 bases, J shed 6 bases, and the junction held 8 bases outside the gene matches. The CDR3 nucleotides read TGTGCCAGCAGCTCGGGACTAGGGATGGGCAATGAGCAGTTCTTC. This codes for CASSSGLGMGNEQFF.

The sample holds many counts of this clonotype. The rearrangement links TRBV20-1 to TRBJ2-5, with TRBD2 matching 7 bases. This CDR3 is 15 amino acids long. Germline V gene data show CDR1 as DFQATT and CDR2 as SNEGSKA (reference sequence). V shed 6 bases, J shed 4 bases, and the junction held 14 bases outside the gene matches. This chain's CDR3 is CSATMRAGVVETQYF. Here the CDR3 DNA reads TGCAGTGCCACCATGCGGGCGGGAGTAGTAGAGACCCAGTACTTC.

This clonotype was detected ten times or more. The CDR3 protein is CASSAGQPPAREYF. As DNA, the CDR3 is TGTGCCAGCAGCGCGGGACAGCCCCCGGCGAGGGAGTACTTC. V is TRBV6-5 and J is TRBJ2-7, with D possibly being TRBD1 (7 bases). V lost 6 bases and J 11 bases, leaving 23 bases between the germline ends. Per germline, CDR1 MNHEY and CDR2 SVGAGI. The CDR3 totals 14 residues.

This clonotype came up a few times. The chain combines TRBV19 with TRBJ2-5, with a possible D match to TRBD2 (6 bases). Trimming cost V 2 bases and J 5 bases, with 15 bases left between them. This CDR3 contains 15 residues. CDR1 and CDR2 (germline): LNHDA, SQIVND (reference sequence). CDR3 sequence: CASSISGDPLETQYF. CDR3 nucleotide sequence: TGTGCCAGTAGTATATCGGGGGACCCGCTTGAGACCCAGTACTTC. The full variable domain, completed using reference TRBV19 and TRBJ2-5, is DGGITQSPKYLFRKEGQNVTLSCEQNLNHDAMYWYRQDPGQGLRLIYYSQIVNDFQKGDIAEGYSVSREKKESFPLTVTSAQKNPTAFYLCASSISGDPLETQYFGPGTRLLVL.

The chain joins TRBV12-3 or TRBV12-4 to TRBJ1-5; 9 nucleotides agree with TRBD1. CDR3 length equals 14 residues. V dropped 5 bases and J dropped 4; count of bases not matched to a gene: 3. CDR3 DNA sequence: TGTGCCAGCAGTGGACAGGGGTTGAATCAGCCCCAGCATTTT. Translated: CASSGQGLNQPQHF.

This clonotype was picked up many times. The V gene is TRBV7-9, the J gene TRBJ2-7; 9 bases map to TRBD1. The CDR3 loop spans 16 amino acids. CDR1 and CDR2 (germline): SEHNR, FQNEAQ (reference sequence). Trimming at V came to 5 bases and at J to 3 bases, leaving 11 bases not matched to a gene. CDR3 DNA: TGTGCCAGCAGCCCCACCACCGACAGGGGGTACTACGAGCAGTACTTC. Translated, it gives CASSPTTDRGYYEQYF.

This clonotype was seen ten or more times. The chain recombines TRBV30 with TRBJ1-2; D is unclear. V was trimmed by 4 bases and J by 11 bases, leaving 14 bases between them. This CDR3 is built from 11 residues. In germline, CDR1 is GTSNPN, CDR2 SVGIG (reference sequence). The CDR3 here is CAWKVAVIYTF. DNA for the CDR3: TGTGCCTGGAAGGTGGCAGTCATTTACACCTTC.

This clonotype has ten or more counts. The genes are TRBV6-2 or TRBV6-3 and TRBJ2-7; 7 bases map to TRBD1. The CDR3 runs 15 residues. The ends lost 6 bases at V and 0 bases at J; junction bases unmatched: 8. Germline V gene sequence: CDR1 MNHEY, CDR2 SVGEGT. CDR3 region: CASRGGTANSYEQYF. For the CDR3, the DNA is TGTGCCAGCAGAGGTGGGACAGCCAACTCCTACGAGCAGTACTTC.

The chain uses TRBV6-5 and TRBJ1-2; 8 nucleotides match TRBD1. This CDR3 region has 15 residues. The J segment lost 3 bases and the V segment lost 4 bases, leaving 7 bases of the junction unmatched. Germline V CDR1 and CDR2: MNHEY, SVGAGI. Here the CDR3 DNA reads TGTGCCAGCAGTTTCACAGGACAGGGTTACTATGGCTACACCTTC. This translates into CASSFTGQGYYGYTF.

This clonotype was seen many times. The V and J genes are TRBV19 and TRBJ1-1, with TRBD1 matching 7 bases. The CDR3 sequence is 15 residues long. V shed 7 bases, J shed 1 base, and the junction held 9 bases outside the gene matches. The germline CDR1 and CDR2 sequences are LNHDA and SQIVND (reference sequence). The CDR3 reads CASNRAGTANTEAFF. The CDR3 nucleotides are TGTGCCAGTAACCGAGCCGGGACAGCGAACACTGAAGCTTTCTTT.

Many counts were recorded for this clonotype. This chain links TRBV14 with TRBJ2-7; no clear D gene. From germline, CDR1 is SGHDN and CDR2 FVKESK. V gave up 4 bases and J gave up 4 bases, with 11 bases separating them. The CDR3 spans 13 residues. The CDR3 loop is CASSPVFNYEQYF. The CDR3 nucleotides are TGTGCCAGCAGCCCGGTGTTCAATTACGAGCAGTACTTC.

This clonotype has more than one count but fewer than ten. The V and J genes are TRBV10-3 and TRBJ2-2, with 9 bases aligning to TRBD1. Germline CDR1 ENHRY, CDR2 SYGVKD. This CDR3 is 16 amino acids long. J lost 4 bases, V lost 4 bases, and 7 bases had no gene match. DNA for the CDR3: TGTGCCATCAGTGTTATGAGGACAGGGGTCACCGGGGAGCTGTTTTTT. It encodes CAISVMRTGVTGELFF.

This clonotype was observed at least ten times. The chain links TRBV12-3 or TRBV12-4 to TRBJ2-7; possible D gene TRBD1, 6 bases. This CDR3 comprises 15 residues. The germline V and J ends were trimmed by 7 bases and 0 bases, with 16 bases remaining between them. The CDR3, as DNA: TGTGCCAGCACCACCGGGACATTGAGCTCCTACGAGCAGTACTTC. This codes for CASTTGTLSSYEQYF.

At least ten counts were recorded for this clonotype. The CDR3 is CSARGTGPNTEAFF. DNA for the CDR3: TGCAGTGCTAGGGGGACAGGGCCTAACACTGAAGCTTTCTTT. This chain connects TRBV20-1 to TRBJ1-1; 9 bases match TRBD1. The CDR3 is made up of 14 amino acids. The germline gives CDR1 DFQATT, CDR2 SNEGSKA (reference sequence). V dropped 3 bases and J dropped 2; count of bases not matched to a gene: 4.

The sample holds a few counts of this clonotype. V is TRBV5-1 and J is TRBJ2-2, with a weak D call TRBD1 (5 bases). Trimming pared 0 bases from V and 4 bases from J, leaving 10 bases between. The CDR3 has 15 amino acids. Germline loops: CDR1 SGHRS, CDR2 YFSETQ. The CDR3 DNA sequence: TGCGCCAGCAGCTTGGACAGGACCAGCACCGGGGAGCTGTTTTTT. It specifies CASSLDRTSTGELFF.

This clonotype was seen repeatedly, ten times or more. J is TRBJ2-7 and V is TRBV4-3; no reliable D call. Per the germline V gene, CDR1 is LGHNA and CDR2 is YSLEER. The CDR3 covers 14 residues. V was trimmed by 1 base and J by 3 bases, leaving 10 bases between them. The CDR3 is CASSQGRADYEQYF. The CDR3 DNA reads TGCGCCAGCAGCCAAGGACGCGCAGACTACGAGCAGTACTTC.

The rearrangement uses TRBV20-1 and TRBJ2-5, with 10 bases that match TRBD2. Trimming removed 5 bases from V and 3 bases from J; junction bases left unmatched: 3. CDR3 length: 13 amino acids. Germline CDR1 and CDR2: DFQATT and SNEGSKA (reference sequence). The CDR3 loop reads CSALAGVEETQYF. The CDR3, as DNA: TGCAGTGCTCTAGCGGGAGTCGAAGAGACCCAGTACTTC.

This rearrangement joins TRBV30 to TRBJ2-7, with 7 positions matching TRBD1. With V trimmed by 2 bases and J by 4 bases, 8 bases remained unmatched. The CDR3 extends over 14 amino acids. Germline values: CDR1 GTSNPN, CDR2 SVGIG (reference sequence). DNA of the CDR3: TGTGCCTGGAGTTCCCAGGGGGTTTGGTACGAGCAGTACTTC. It codes for CAWSSQGVWYEQYF.

This clonotype was seen only a few times. This chain uses TRBV12-3 or TRBV12-4 with TRBJ2-7; D may be TRBD1 (6 bases). The CDR3 is 15 residues long. V was pared by 5 bases and J by 7 bases, with 21 bases between. The CDR3 region is CASSPTANRVWEQYF. As DNA, the CDR3 is TGTGCCAGCAGTCCCACCGCGAACAGGGTTTGGGAGCAGTACTTC.

This clonotype appeared many times. With a much larger clone just one base away, this may be a read error. V gene TRBV29-1 combines with J gene TRBJ1-2; no clear D gene. V was cut by 2 bases and J by 3 bases, with 19 bases left in between. The CDR3 covers 16 residues. Germline V CDR1 and CDR2: SQVTM, ANQGSEA. Written as DNA, the CDR3 is TGCAGCGTTGAACCGCTCACAGAGTCAGAACACTATGGCTACACCTTC. This gives the protein CSVEPLTESEHYGYTF. Based on the CDR3 plus reference TRBV29-1 and TRBJ1-2, the full variable domain is SAVISQKPSRDICQRGTSLTIQCQVDSQVTMMFWYRQQPGQSLTLIATANQGSEATYESGFVIDKFPISRPNLTFSTLTVSNMSPEDSSIYLCSVEPLTESEHYGYTFGSGTRLTVV.

This clonotype was counted at least ten times. Sequence at one end of the junction differs from germline and may be a read error. V usage is TRBV6-5 and J usage is TRBJ2-5, with a tentative D call TRBD2 (7 bases). This CDR3 has 14 amino acids. CDR1 and CDR2 from the germline V gene are MNHEY and SVGAGI. CDR3 residues: CASSYRGGEETRYF. CDR3 nucleotides: TGTGCCAGCAGTTACAGGGGGGGGGAGGAGACCCGGTACTTC.

There are many counts of this clonotype. J is TRBJ1-1 and V is TRBV28, with 7 bases aligning to TRBD1. In germline, CDR1 is MDHEN, CDR2 SYDVKM. Trimming removed 3 bases from V and 8 bases from J; junction bases left unmatched: 12. The CDR3 is made up of 15 amino acids. CDR3 coding DNA: TGTGCCAGCAGTTTTCCCGCAGGGGGTTCCCCAGAAGCTTTCTTT. It specifies CASSFPAGGSPEAFF.

This clonotype was seen a few times. The CDR3 here is CAWSGGLAGVTGELFF. CDR3 sequence (DNA): TGTGCCTGGAGTGGGGGACTAGCGGGAGTTACCGGGGAGCTGTTTTTT. The gene calls are TRBV30 and TRBJ2-2, with TRBD2 matching over 14 bases. Germline CDR1 reads GTSNPN; CDR2 reads SVGIG (reference sequence). Trimming took 1 base from V and 5 from J; bases not matched to a gene: 3. This CDR3 region has 16 residues.

This clonotype was observed at least ten times. The chain recombines TRBV25-1 with TRBJ1-2; the match to TRBD1 covers 12 bases. Germline CDR1 reads MGHDK; CDR2 reads SYGVNS. The CDR3 runs to 15 residues. The trim removed 8 bases at V and 7 bases at J, leaving 11 bases unmatched. CDR3 in amino acids: CASSQPGQGAGGYTF. The CDR3 coding sequence is TGTGCCAGCTCCCAACCGGGACAGGGGGCTGGTGGCTACACCTTC.

This clonotype was observed a handful of times. Written as DNA, the CDR3 is TGCAGTGCTAGACCCCCCCTAGCGGGCGAGCAGTTCTTC. Amino acid sequence: CSARPPLAGEQFF. J is TRBJ2-1 and V is TRBV20-1, with 8 bases lining up with TRBD2. CDR3 length: 13 amino acids. Germline V gives CDR1 DFQATT, CDR2 SNEGSKA (reference sequence). Trimming took 2 bases from V and 10 from J; bases not matched to a gene: 7.

This clonotype was detected only a few times. The rearrangement uses TRBV6-5 and TRBJ1-1, with no clear D. This CDR3 is built from 14 residues. Germline V gene lookup returns CDR1 MNHEY and CDR2 SVGAGI. V was pared by 0 bases and J by 4 bases, with 9 bases between. CDR3 in amino acids: CASSYSAKGTEAFF. The CDR3 nucleotides read TGTGCCAGCAGTTACTCGGCAAAGGGCACTGAAGCTTTCTTT.

The rearrangement links TRBV7-8 to TRBJ2-5; 9 bases align to TRBD1. Germline-derived CDR1 and CDR2 are SGHVS and FQNEAQ. The CDR3 spans 14 residues. Germline trimming cut 4 bases from V and 3 bases from J; bases unmatched to any gene: 3. CDR3 sequence reads: CASSSQGAKETQYF. The CDR3 region has the DNA TGTGCCAGCAGCTCACAGGGGGCTAAAGAGACCCAGTACTTC.

This clonotype was recorded at least ten times. The chain recombines TRBV7-9 with TRBJ2-5, with 8 positions matching TRBD1. The CDR3 has 15 residues. The germline V gene encodes CDR1 SEHNR and CDR2 FQNEAQ (reference sequence). V gave up 2 bases and J gave up 4 bases; unmatched junction bases: 6. CDR3 in amino acids: CASSLSTGGPETQYF. The CDR3 DNA follows: TGTGCCAGCAGCTTAAGCACAGGGGGTCCAGAGACCCAGTACTTC.

This clonotype occurred many times. As DNA, the CDR3 is TGCAGCGTTGGCCTTCACTGCTGGAACCTGATTTGGATAGCCTACGAGCAGTACTTC. Its protein product is CSVGLHCWNLIWIAYEQYF. The genes are TRBV29-1 and TRBJ2-7; D call uncertain. V shed 4 bases and J shed 2 bases, with 30 bases lying between them. Germline values: CDR1 SQVTM, CDR2 ANQGSEA. This CDR3 spans 19 amino acids.

This clonotype was counted many times. The chain couples TRBV19 to TRBJ2-2, with TRBD2 matching over 12 bases. The ends lost 2 bases at V and 1 base at J; junction bases unmatched: 5. The germline V gene encodes CDR1 LNHDA and CDR2 SQIVND (reference sequence). This CDR3 region has 18 residues. Here the CDR3 DNA reads TGTGCCAGTAGTATACGACTAGCGGGAGAGGTGAACACCGGGGAGCTGTTTTTT. Its translation: CASSIRLAGEVNTGELFF.